These T cell receptor beta chains were read from a single sample in a study of cytomegalovirus exposure and HLA in healthy donors. The table came from immunoSEQ multiplex PCR; TCRdb's copy has only in-frame clones and leaves some out. The sample holds roughly 120,000 clones, around 75% seen once. Sequencing used PBMCs. Receptor source: a man in his sixties in good health and CMV-seropositive. Both conserved end residues are trimmed from each CDR3.

j_gene,v_gene,CDR3aa
TRBJ1-4,TRBV4-1,ASSFSGNEKLF
TRBJ1-3,TRBV6-7,AIPTWGNTIY
TRBJ1-1,TRBV4-1,ASSRGEANTEAF
TRBJ1-2,TRBV2,ASSVFGTGSPYGYT
TRBJ1-2,TRBV28,ASSLGRGYYGYT
TRBJ1-2,TRBV2,ASSPQGDYGYT
TRBJ2-5,TRBV18,ASSLLREETQY
TRBJ2-2,TRBV7-3,ASSSTGSAGELF
TRBJ1-4,TRBV9,ASSVGTGDEKLF
TRBJ2-6,TRBV7-6,ASSLAPGGGTGANVLT
TRBJ2-1,TRBV5-4,ASSFGSGGRREQF
TRBJ2-3,TRBV28,ASSFRDYRGD
TRBJ1-1,TRBV5-1,ASSLVGQGLNEAF
TRBJ2-5,TRBV5-6,ASRVQGTQETQY
TRBJ1-3,TRBV6-1,ASRTGTGENTIY
TRBJ1-1,TRBV5-1,ASSSTRGSENTEAF
TRBJ1-1,TRBV7-9,SSSLTGLNTEAF
TRBJ1-1,TRBV5-1,ASSLQGLGTEAF
TRBJ2-3,TRBV5-1,ASSEDRGGDTQY
TRBJ2-3,TRBV9,ASSVVRLAGDTDTQY
TRBJ1-3,TRBV11-2,ASSLEARNTIY
TRBJ1-1,TRBV7-2,ASSLDQGKAF
TRBJ2-3,TRBV5-1,ASARSSGDTDTQY
TRBJ1-4,TRBV28,ASFRGRIVGDNEKLF
TRBJ2-7,TRBV19,ASSSQGSSYEQY
TRBJ2-3,TRBV30,AWRRGADTQY
TRBJ1-5,TRBV30,AWSPGQGPQPQH
TRBJ2-2,TRBV2,ASTGGTSGRNTGELF
TRBJ2-5,TRBV11-2,ASSLRFLAGEETQY